These 21 T cell receptor beta chains share one sample of origin, sequenced in a study of cytomegalovirus exposure and HLA in healthy donors. PCR amplification relied on 60 Vbeta primers (plus 13 Jbeta primers). Assay used: immunoSEQ multiplex PCR; TCRdb lists only in-frame clones, some missing. There are more than 90,000 clones in the sample; 65% to 75% occur only once, and around 4.9% lies in the top ten. Sequencing was carried out using PBMCs. The origin of the receptors is a man aged 30-40 years in good health and CMV-seropositive.

The rearrangement joins TRBV6-5 to TRBJ1-2; 11 bases are a match to TRBD1. V was clipped by 6 bases and J by 4 bases; unmatched bases: 4. From germline, CDR1 is MNHEY and CDR2 SVGAGI. The CDR3 extends over 14 amino acids. The CDR3 protein is CASSLDRGPYGYTF. The CDR3 DNA reads as TGTGCCAGCAGCCTGGACAGGGGGCCCTATGGCTACACCTTC.

The chain uses TRBV27 and TRBJ1-2; no firm D call. CDR1 is MNHEY and CDR2 is SMNVEV in the germline V gene (reference sequence). V was cut by 7 bases and J by 0 bases, with 12 bases left in between. This CDR3 is 14 amino acids long. CDR3 region: CASIMNSPNYGYTF. CDR3 nucleotides: TGTGCCAGCATCATGAACAGTCCTAACTATGGCTACACCTTC.

The chain recombines TRBV4-3 with TRBJ1-2; perhaps TRBD1 as D (5 bases). V lost 4 bases to trimming and J lost 5 bases, with 14 bases between them. The CDR3 has 14 residues. Germline CDR1 and CDR2: LGHNA and YSLEER. Here the CDR3 DNA reads TGCGCCAGCAGCCCCCCCCAGGGATGGTATGGCTACACCTTC. Protein: CASSPPQGWYGYTF.

The chain employs TRBV27 and TRBJ1-2, with 9 bases fitting TRBD1. The CDR3 consists of 14 residues. Looked up from germline, CDR1 is MNHEY and CDR2 is SMNVEV (reference sequence). The V gene end was trimmed by 4 bases and the J gene end by 11 bases; junction bases not matched to a gene: 11. CDR3 nucleotide sequence: TGTGCCAGCAGTTATCGGGGACAGGGCGCCTCTTACACCTTC. Its translation is CASSYRGQGASYTF.

V usage is TRBV19 and J usage is TRBJ2-7; D not resolved. The CDR3 extends over 13 amino acids. V was cut by 3 bases and J by 2 bases, with 8 bases left in between. Germline V gives CDR1 LNHDA, CDR2 SQIVND (reference sequence). CDR3 in DNA: TGTGCCAGTAGTATTACCGGTCCCTACGAGCAGTACTTC. It codes for CASSITGPYEQYF.

This clone was observed a single time. The junction differs from germline at one of its ends, possibly a read error. The chain recombines TRBV7-9 with TRBJ1-6; no clear D. This CDR3 region has 15 residues. The germline gives CDR1 SEHNR, CDR2 FQNEAQ (reference sequence). The CDR3 DNA reads TGTTCCAGCAGCTTAGAAGGCGGAAACAATGGACCCCTCCACTTT. Translating it yields CSSSLEGGNNGPLHF.

V is TRBV4-3 and J is TRBJ1-2, with 10 bases identical to TRBD1. This CDR3 region has 16 residues. CDR1 and CDR2 from the germline V gene are LGHNA and YSLEER. J gave up 2 bases and V 5 bases, and 8 bases lay outside the gene matches. This CDR3 is CASSNVKDRGNYGYTF. Here the CDR3 DNA reads TGCGCCAGCAGCAACGTCAAGGACAGGGGGAACTATGGCTACACCTTC.

The chain is built from TRBV27 and TRBJ2-1, with TRBD2 identical over 10 bases. Germline CDR1 is MNHEY and CDR2 is SMNVEV (reference sequence). V lost 8 bases, J lost 0 bases, and 7 bases stayed unmatched. The CDR3 loop spans 16 amino acids. The CDR3, as DNA: TGTGCCAGCGCCGGACTAGCGGACCTCTCCTACAATGAGCAGTTCTTC. Translation gives CASAGLADLSYNEQFF.

The V and J genes are TRBV15 and TRBJ1-5; D may be TRBD1 (5 bases). The CDR3 contains 15 residues. Trimming removed 0 bases from V and 4 bases from J, with 10 bases in between. CDR1 LNHNV and CDR2 YYDKDF come from the germline V gene (reference sequence). In DNA form, the CDR3 reads TGTGCCACCAGCAGAGATATTCAGGGAAATCAGCCCCAGCATTTT. It yields the protein CATSRDIQGNQPQHF.

The table lists this clone with a few counts. The sample carries other DNA sequences with the same CDR3. This sequence joins TRBV4-3 and TRBJ2-7; 7 bases agree with TRBD1. CDR3 size: 15 residues. Germline V gene sequence: CDR1 LGHNA, CDR2 YSLEER. Germline trimming cut 0 bases from V and 2 bases from J; bases unmatched to any gene: 4. CDR3 sequence (DNA): TGCGCCAGCAGCCAAGATCTGGGACAGCCCTACGAGCAGTACTTC. Translation gives CASSQDLGQPYEQYF.

V gene TRBV2 combines with J gene TRBJ2-7; TRBD2 might be the D (5 bases). V dropped 4 bases and J dropped 2 bases, with 15 bases sitting between them. This CDR3 has 15 amino acids. Germline CDR1 SNHLY, CDR2 FYNNEI. CDR3 loop: CASSAEDSRAYEQYF. In nucleotides, the CDR3 is TGTGCCAGCAGTGCTGAGGACTCACGGGCCTACGAGCAGTACTTC.

The chain employs TRBV7-9 and TRBJ2-3; 9 bases fit TRBD1. J gave up 2 bases and V 7 bases, and 7 bases lay outside the gene matches. Germline assignment: CDR1 SEHNR and CDR2 FQNEAQ (reference sequence). This CDR3 is built from 15 residues. CDR3 loop: CASTMRTGDTDTQYF. The CDR3 nucleotides are TGTGCCAGCACGATGAGGACAGGGGACACAGATACGCAGTATTTT.

The V gene is TRBV5-8, the J gene TRBJ2-3; 8 nucleotides agree with TRBD2. V was clipped by 4 bases and J by 0 bases; unmatched bases: 7. This CDR3 has 16 amino acids. CDR1 is SGHTS and CDR2 is YDEGEE in the germline V gene. The CDR3 DNA reads TGTGCCAGCAGCCCAAGAGCGGGGGCGAGCACAGATACGCAGTATTTT. This encodes CASSPRAGASTDTQYF.

The chain uses TRBV4-1 and TRBJ1-2, with D maybe TRBD1 (6 bases). This CDR3 comprises 14 residues. The germline gives CDR1 MGHRA, CDR2 YSYEKL. Trimming took 0 bases from V and 5 from J, leaving 10 bases between them. The CDR3, as DNA: TGCGCCAGCAGCCAAGAAGGGACACGGTATGGCTACACCTTC. Protein: CASSQEGTRYGYTF.

V gene TRBV5-1 combines with J gene TRBJ2-5; tentatively, D is TRBD2 (6 bases). V was pared by 2 bases and J by 5 bases, with 13 bases between. CDR1 is SGHRS, CDR2 YFSETQ, per germline. The CDR3 is 14 amino acids. CDR3 amino acids: CASSFVEGWETQYF. CDR3 bases: TGCGCCAGCAGCTTCGTGGAGGGGTGGGAGACCCAGTACTTC. The complete variable domain, with remaining parts taken from reference TRBV5-1 and TRBJ2-5, reads KAGVTQTPRYLIKTRGQQVTLSCSPISGHRSVSWYQQTPGQGLQFLFEYFSETQRNKGNFPGRFSGRQFSNSRSEMNVSTLELGDSALYLCASSFVEGWETQYFGPGTRLLVL.

The chain is built from TRBV7-9 and TRBJ1-3, with 12 bases that match TRBD1. CDR3 length: 17 amino acids. CDR1 is SEHNR, CDR2 FQNEAQ, per germline (reference sequence). V lost 5 bases, J lost 4 bases, and 9 bases stayed unmatched. CDR3 DNA sequence: TGTGCCAGCAGCCTGGGGACAGGGGGCGGAGAAGGAAACACCATATATTTT. Translation: CASSLGTGGGEGNTIYF.

The chain is built from TRBV7-9 and TRBJ1-1; 7 nucleotides agree with TRBD1. CDR1 is SEHNR, CDR2 FQNEAQ, per germline (reference sequence). This CDR3 comprises 15 residues. J was trimmed by 2 bases and V by 5 bases; bases with no gene match: 8. CDR3 loop: CASSPSTGDNTEAFF. CDR3 coding DNA: TGTGCCAGCAGCCCCTCAACAGGGGACAACACTGAAGCTTTCTTT.

This clone was counted many times. The gene calls are TRBV5-4 and TRBJ1-2; D is perhaps TRBD1 (5 bases). Looked up from germline, CDR1 is SGHNT and CDR2 is YYREEE (reference sequence). This CDR3 contains 14 residues. V shed 1 base and J shed 5 bases, with 12 bases lying between them. The CDR3 here is CASSLSGLTYGYTF. The CDR3 nucleotides read TGTGCCAGCAGCTTGTCGGGACTCACTTATGGCTACACCTTC.

The rearrangement uses TRBV5-1 and TRBJ2-7; no reliable D call. Trimming removed 2 bases from V and 2 bases from J, with 8 bases in between. Germline-derived CDR1 and CDR2 are SGHRS and YFSETQ. This CDR3 comprises 13 residues. The CDR3 is CASSFGNPYEQYF. CDR3 nucleotides: TGCGCCAGCAGCTTTGGCAACCCCTACGAGCAGTACTTC.

The chain is built from TRBV2 and TRBJ2-6, with D possibly matching TRBD1 (6 bases). V shed 3 bases and J shed 2 bases, with 17 bases lying between them. The CDR3 sequence is 18 residues long. The germline CDR1 and CDR2 sequences are SNHLY and FYNNEI. CDR3 nucleotide sequence: TGTGCCAGCAGTGATGGCCCCCCAGGGACACCTGGGGCCAACGTCCTGACTTTC. It translates to CASSDGPPGTPGANVLTF.

The chain links TRBV19 to TRBJ1-5; the D gene is possibly TRBD1 (6 bases). The ends were cut back, 4 bases at V and 6 bases at J, with 13 bases in the middle. Germline V gene lookup returns CDR1 LNHDA and CDR2 SQIVND (reference sequence). This CDR3 contains 14 residues. This CDR3 is CASSKGVVVQPQHF. Here the CDR3 DNA reads TGTGCCAGTAGTAAGGGGGTAGTGGTTCAGCCCCAGCATTTT.